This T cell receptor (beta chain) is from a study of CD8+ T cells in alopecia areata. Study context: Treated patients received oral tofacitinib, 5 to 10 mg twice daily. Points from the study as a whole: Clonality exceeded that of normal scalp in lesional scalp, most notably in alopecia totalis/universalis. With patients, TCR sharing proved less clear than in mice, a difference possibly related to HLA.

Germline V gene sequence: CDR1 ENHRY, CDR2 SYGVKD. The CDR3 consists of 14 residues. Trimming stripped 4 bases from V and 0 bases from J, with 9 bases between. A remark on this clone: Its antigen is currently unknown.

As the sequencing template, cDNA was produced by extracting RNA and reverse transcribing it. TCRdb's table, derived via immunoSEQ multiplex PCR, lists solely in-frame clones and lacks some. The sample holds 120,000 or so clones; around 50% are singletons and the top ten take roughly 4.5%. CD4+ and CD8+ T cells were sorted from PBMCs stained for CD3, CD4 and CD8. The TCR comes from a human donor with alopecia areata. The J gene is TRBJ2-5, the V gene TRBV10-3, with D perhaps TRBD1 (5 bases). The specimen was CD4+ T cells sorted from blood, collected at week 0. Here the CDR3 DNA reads TGTGCCATCAGTGGGGGCAGGGACCAAGAGACCCAGTACTTC. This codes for CAISGGRDQETQYF.